This T cell receptor (beta chain) was identified in a study of tissue T cells after allogeneic stem cell transplantation. Notes on the study in general: Shared clones across patients were few; motif clustering revealed tissue-specific shared signatures.

Measured with immunoSEQ multiplex PCR; TCRdb has only the in-frame clones, and not every one. This sample has some 10,000 clones; approximately 38% occur once, and the top ten carry roughly 1.9%. Notes on this clone: Its antigen is unknown. Mouse germline and gene names are used. The missing CDR3 end, 1 residue past where the read stops, is filled in from the germline J gene.

The time point was: mouse harvest day 7 after allogeneic transplant. Tail vein injection delivered 10^7 T-cell-depleted bone marrow cells and 10^6 splenic CD5+ T cells. CDR1 is SNHLY, CDR2 FYNGKV, per germline (reference sequence). The trim removed 4 bases at V and 7 bases at J, leaving 2 bases unmatched. The CDR3 has 14 residues. Sequenced material: skin. This sequence originates from a female BALB/c mouse given C57BL/6 T cells with graft-versus-host disease after an allogeneic hematopoietic cell transplant. The chain recombines TRBV3 with TRBJ2-1; 12 positions match TRBD2. Here the CDR3 reads CASSSDWGGAEQFF. Incomplete CDR3 DNA: TGTGCCAGCAGCTCCGACTGGGGGGGCGCTGAGCAGTTC.